This is a list of T cell receptor beta chains from one sample in a study of T cell repertoires in cytomegalovirus infection. No antigen is known for these receptors. TCRdb reprocessed the reads via MiXCR and lists one record per CDR3 protein. The sample holds hundreds of thousands of distinct CDR3 sequences, 30% to 40% seen once. The material was cultured PBMCs, obtained from culture after CMV antigen stimulation. The receptors come from a human donor in good health (CMV status not recorded). Some clones in this sample may be carry-over from other donors' samples. Each CDR3 is given with its conserved first and last residue. Each record gives: clone size, J gene, V gene, D gene, CDR3 protein, CDR3 DNA. The D gene is left open where the match is weak. The listing skips clone size in some rows; elsewhere it reads once, few, many or a size class.

.	TRBJ2-5	TRBV29-1	.	CSVEVTGQETQYF	TGCAGCGTTGAAGTGACAGGACAAGAGACCCAGTACTTC
few	TRBJ2-1	TRBV15	TRBD2	CATSGRGGAYNEQFF	TGTGCCACCAGCGGGAGGGGCGGTGCCTACAATGAGCAGTTCTTC
.	TRBJ1-2	TRBV5-6	.	CASREVWFRGADGYTF	TGTGCCAGCAGAGAGGTTTGGTTCCGGGGGGCTGATGGCTACACCTTC
few	TRBJ2-1	TRBV5-4	.	CASSLVEDNEQFF	TGTGCCAGCAGCTTGGTTGAGGACAATGAGCAGTTCTTC
.	TRBJ2-7	TRBV2	.	CASSLSDGSAAYEQYF	TGTGCCAGCAGTCTCTCCGACGGGAGCGCGGCCTACGAGCAGTACTTC
.	TRBJ2-1	TRBV7-2	.	CTSSFTDNEQFF	TGTACCAGCAGCTTTACAGACAATGAGCAGTTCTTC
.	TRBJ2-3	TRBV7-4	TRBD2	CASSQLAGHTDTQYF	TGTGCCAGCAGCCAACTAGCGGGCCACACAGATACGCAGTATTTT
few	TRBJ2-5	TRBV11-2	.	CASSSSLKTGQETQYF	TGTGCCAGCAGCTCCTCTCTAAAGACAGGCCAAGAGACCCAGTACTTC
few	TRBJ1-3	TRBV7-2	.	CASSLNPGDTIYF	TGTGCCAGCAGCCTTAACCCGGGGGACACCATATATTTT
few	TRBJ2-1	TRBV4-3	.	CASSQDPLGTGNNEQFF	TGCGCCAGCAGCCAAGACCCCTTAGGTACGGGCAACAATGAGCAGTTCTTC
.	TRBJ1-5	TRBV27	.	CASSFAGYSNQPQHF	TGTGCCAGCAGCTTTGCAGGGTATAGCAATCAGCCCCAGCATTTT
few	TRBJ2-7	TRBV12-3/TRBV12-4	.	CASSLSLQGKNYEQYF	TGTGCCAGCAGCTTATCTCTACAGGGCAAGAACTACGAGCAGTACTTC
.	TRBJ2-7	TRBV7-9	TRBD2	CASSAMREAYEQYF	TGTGCCAGCAGCGCGATGCGGGAGGCATACGAGCAGTACTTC
.	TRBJ2-5	TRBV28	TRBD1	CASTQGQGTYPQETQYF	TGTGCCAGCACCCAAGGACAGGGGACTTACCCCCAAGAGACCCAGTACTTC
.	TRBJ2-1	TRBV28	.	CASSFPEKFPGRYNEQFF	TGTGCCAGCAGTTTCCCCGAGAAGTTCCCCGGGCGGTACAATGAGCAGTTCTTC
.	TRBJ2-1	TRBV7-9	.	CASSFGATGPNEQFF	TGTGCCAGCAGCTTCGGGGCGACAGGTCCTAATGAGCAGTTCTTC
.	TRBJ2-1	TRBV6-5	TRBD2	CASSPTSDEQFF	TGTGCCAGCAGCCCTACTAGCGATGAGCAGTTCTTC
.	TRBJ1-2	TRBV2	.	CASSEGRARGYTF	TGTGCCAGCAGTGAAGGACGGGCCAGGGGCTACACCTTC
.	TRBJ2-1	TRBV19	.	CASSIDSSETYNEQFF	TGTGCCAGTAGTATAGACTCCTCCGAGACCTACAATGAGCAGTTCTTC
few	TRBJ2-3	TRBV11-3	.	CASSSGVRGGEDTQYF	TGTGCCAGCAGCTCCGGGGTTAGGGGGGGAGAAGATACGCAGTATTTT
.	TRBJ2-3	TRBV29-1	TRBD2	CSVDTGSLAGGDTQYF	TGCAGCGTCGATACAGGGTCGCTAGCGGGAGGAGATACGCAGTATTTT
.	TRBJ2-3	TRBV4-3	TRBD2	CASSQDPGLAGGDTQYF	TGCGCCAGCAGCCAAGATCCCGGACTAGCGGGGGGAGATACGCAGTATTTT
few	TRBJ2-1	TRBV4-1	.	CASSQDRGRSYNEQFF	TGCGCCAGCAGCCAAGACCGCGGGCGGTCCTACAATGAGCAGTTCTTC
once	TRBJ2-5	TRBV28	.	CASRTQIGRRQETQYF	TGTGCCAGCAGGACCCAAATCGGCCGACGCCAAGAGACCCAGTACTTC
many	TRBJ2-2	TRBV4-3	TRBD1	CASSQARDRFTGELFF	TGCGCCAGCAGCCAAGCTAGGGACAGGTTCACCGGGGAGCTGTTTTTT